Listed below are T cell receptor beta chains from one sample, sequenced in a study of PD-1 blockade in classical Hodgkin lymphoma. Assay used: immunoSEQ multiplex PCR; TCRdb lists only in-frame clones, some missing. The data hold around 15,000 clones, with approximately 83% observed a single time. The input for sequencing was peripheral blood mononuclear cells (PBMCs), taken before the fourth cycle of nivolumab. Receptors were obtained from a human donor with classical Hodgkin lymphoma. Each CDR3 is given with its conserved first and last residue. D genes are given only for firm matches. The size field is filled for only some rows; it gives once, few, many or a size class.

V,size,D,J,CDR3,DNA
TRBV5-1,-,-,TRBJ1-4,CASSTSGVASEKLFF,TGCGCCAGCAGCACCTCAGGGGTTGCTTCCGAAAAACTGTTTTTT
TRBV2,-,TRBD1,TRBJ1-6,CASSDGPGGFNSPLHF,TGTGCCAGCAGTGATGGCCCAGGGGGATTCAATTCACCCCTCCACTTT
TRBV10-1,once,-,TRBJ2-3,CASNPDGLLSTDTQYF,TGCGCCAGCAACCCCGACGGACTCCTTAGCACAGATACGCAGTATTTT
TRBV6-6,-,TRBD2,TRBJ2-2,CASSPGLADQTGELFF,TGTGCCAGCAGCCCGGGACTAGCGGACCAGACCGGGGAGCTGTTTTTT
TRBV11-2,-,TRBD2,TRBJ2-7,CASSASGGYEQYF,TGTGCCAGCAGCGCAAGCGGGGGTTACGAGCAGTACTTC
TRBV9,-,-,TRBJ2-3,CASSAGIPTDTQYF,TGTGCCAGCAGCGCAGGGATCCCCACAGATACGCAGTATTTT
TRBV6-6,-,-,TRBJ2-5,CASSYPLETQYF,TGTGCCAGCAGTTACCCTCTTGAGACCCAGTACTTC
TRBV15,-,-,TRBJ1-2,CATSILTGLGDYGYTF,TGTGCCACCAGCATTCTCACAGGGTTGGGTGACTATGGCTACACCTTC
TRBV7-9,-,-,TRBJ1-1,CASSSTVNTEAFF,TGTGCCAGCAGCTCGACAGTGAACACTGAAGCTTTCTTT
TRBV6-6,-,-,TRBJ1-1,CASSYPRGGDLEAFF,TGTGCCAGCAGTTACCCCAGGGGAGGGGACCTGGAGGCTTTCTTT
TRBV5-1,-,TRBD2,TRBJ2-1,CASSLVLAGKEQFF,TGCGCCAGCAGCTTGGTGCTAGCGGGGAAGGAGCAGTTCTTC
TRBV6-5,few,-,TRBJ1-2,CATSDSPVGYGYTF,TGTGCCACGTCGGACTCTCCAGTGGGCTATGGCTACACCTTC
TRBV4-1,-,-,TRBJ1-3,CASSQHGEIGNTIYF,TGCGCCAGCAGCCAACACGGGGAGATAGGTAACACCATATATTTT
TRBV2,-,-,TRBJ2-5,CASSRQDIGLETQYF,TGTGCCAGCAGTCGACAGGATATTGGTCTAGAGACCCAGTACTTC
TRBV29-1,-,-,TRBJ2-3,CSVAPLVTDTQYF,TGCAGCGTTGCCCCGCTAGTCACGGATACGCAGTATTTT
TRBV5-1,-,-,TRBJ1-2,CASSLDGTGYGYTF,TGCGCCAGCAGCTTGGATGGGACCGGCTATGGCTACACCTTC
TRBV29-1,-,TRBD1,TRBJ1-2,CSVGQGVDYGYTF,TGCAGCGTTGGACAGGGGGTCGACTATGGCTACACCTTC
TRBV19,-,-,TRBJ1-5,CASSMRSQPQHF,TGTGCCAGTAGTATGAGGAGTCAGCCCCAGCATTTT
TRBV5-1,-,-,TRBJ1-6,CASSLAGDNSPLHF,TGCGCCAGCAGCTTGGCAGGGGACAATTCACCCCTCCACTTT
TRBV7-3,-,TRBD2,TRBJ2-5,CASSLSPSGGLVGETQYF,TGTGCCAGCAGCTTAAGTCCTAGCGGGGGCCTAGTGGGGGAGACCCAGTACTTC
TRBV10-1,-,-,TRBJ1-1,CASSHGPGGKNTEAFF,TGCGCCAGCAGTCATGGGCCCGGGGGTAAGAACACTGAAGCTTTCTTT
TRBV4-3,-,-,TRBJ1-3,CASSQDFRGNTIYF,TGCGCCAGCAGCCAAGATTTCCGGGGAAACACCATATATTTT
TRBV7-9,-,TRBD1,TRBJ1-3,CASSYGQGELSGNTIYF,TGTGCCAGCAGCTACGGACAGGGTGAACTCTCTGGAAACACCATATATTTT
TRBV5-1,-,TRBD1,TRBJ1-1,CASSQQGTAAEAFF,TGCGCCAGCAGCCAGCAAGGGACAGCTGCTGAAGCTTTCTTT
TRBV7-8,-,-,TRBJ1-3,CASSLGLGGGNTIYF,TGTGCCAGCAGCTTAGGGTTGGGAGGAGGAAACACCATATATTTT
TRBV7-2,-,TRBD2,TRBJ2-5,CASSSLAGGQETQYF,TGTGCCAGCAGCTCCCTAGCGGGGGGGCAAGAGACCCAGTACTTC
TRBV15,-,TRBD2,TRBJ2-3,CATSREAGGTDTQYF,TGTGCCACCAGCAGAGAAGCGGGGGGCACAGATACGCAGTATTTT
TRBV7-8,-,TRBD1,TRBJ1-2,CASSFVQGPLYGYTF,TGTGCCAGCAGCTTTGTACAGGGGCCTCTCTATGGCTACACCTTC
TRBV7-9,once,TRBD1,TRBJ2-2,CASSTTGTVNTGELFF,TGTGCCAGCAGCACTACCGGGACAGTGAACACCGGGGAGCTGTTTTTT
TRBV5-1,-,TRBD2,TRBJ2-2,CASVRDYPGTGELFF,TGCGCCAGCGTACGGGACTATCCGGGCACCGGGGAGCTGTTTTTT
TRBV5-1,-,-,TRBJ1-2,CASSPGIGTSYGYTF,TGCGCCAGCAGCCCCGGAATAGGGACTAGCTATGGCTACACCTTC
TRBV5-1,-,-,TRBJ1-2,CASSAGPQEDYTF,TGCGCCAGCAGCGCCGGGCCCCAGGAAGACTACACCTTC
TRBV5-1,few,-,TRBJ2-3,CASSKASTDTQYF,TGCGCCAGCAGCAAGGCTAGCACAGATACGCAGTATTTT
TRBV4-2,-,-,TRBJ2-7,CASSQDVGFEQYF,TGTGCCAGCAGCCAAGATGTAGGGTTCGAGCAGTACTTC
TRBV29-1,-,-,TRBJ1-1,CSVGGMNTEAFF,TGCAGCGTTGGAGGGATGAACACTGAAGCTTTCTTT
TRBV25-1,-,-,TRBJ2-1,CASRTTSYNEQFF,TGTGCCAGCAGAACGACATCCTACAATGAGCAGTTCTTC
TRBV4-3,-,-,TRBJ2-2,CASSRDSYTGELFF,TGCGCCAGCAGCCGGGACTCTTACACCGGGGAGCTGTTTTTT
TRBV4-1,-,TRBD1,TRBJ1-5,CASSQIGTGRNQPQHF,TGCGCCAGCAGCCAAATCGGGACAGGGCGTAATCAGCCCCAGCATTTT
TRBV15,-,-,TRBJ1-1,CATATGTANTEAFF,TGTGCCACCGCCACCGGGACTGCGAACACTGAAGCTTTCTTT